This T cell receptor (beta chain) was found in a study of PD-1 blockade in classical Hodgkin lymphoma. Notes on the study in general: Baseline TCR diversity was reportedly lower in newly diagnosed patients than in healthy donors. It was reported as lower still in relapsed/refractory patients. TCR diversity in CD4+, not CD8+, cells rose significantly by C4D1.

V lost 0 bases and J 2 bases, leaving 11 bases between the germline ends. The V gene's germline CDR1 is KGHSH and CDR2 LQKENI. The CDR3 extends over 15 amino acids. Note on this clone: Its antigen is still unknown.

Brentuximab vedotin exposure varied among the patients, all of whom had relapsed after autologous stem cell transplantation. Measured with immunoSEQ multiplex PCR; TCRdb has only the in-frame clones, and not every one. Found here are some 10,000 clones, approximately 80% of them singletons; the top ten hold almost 35%. The clonotype comes from a human donor with classical Hodgkin lymphoma. Sequences were derived from peripheral blood mononuclear cells (PBMCs), sampled before the second cycle of nivolumab. V is TRBV18 and J is TRBJ2-7, with a possible D match to TRBD2 (5 bases). The CDR3 DNA follows: TGTGCCAGCTCACCACCAAGGACTGGGGCCTACGAGCAGTACTTC. This encodes CASSPPRTGAYEQYF.